Listed below are T cell receptor beta chains from one sample, sequenced in a study of identifying expanded T cells in peripheral blood. The table came from immunoSEQ multiplex PCR; TCRdb's copy has only in-frame clones and leaves some out. The data contain roughly 100,000 clones, 70% to 90% of them singletons. Sequencing used blood. The source of these receptors is a person aged 18 to 70 in good health. CDR3s include the opening cysteine and the closing phenylalanine or tryptophan. Fields, in order: J gene, V gene, CDR3 protein.

j_call: TRBJ2-3
v_call: TRBV7-9
cdr3_aa: CASSGSAGTDTQYF

j_call: TRBJ2-3
v_call: TRBV11-2
cdr3_aa: CASSSTVPGLAEDTQYF

j_call: TRBJ1-2
v_call: TRBV5-1
cdr3_aa: CASQALGRIDGYTF

j_call: TRBJ1-2
v_call: TRBV5-1
cdr3_aa: CASSLEDRDNYGYTF

j_call: TRBJ2-1
v_call: TRBV6-5
cdr3_aa: CASSPPLASNEQFF

j_call: TRBJ1-5
v_call: TRBV2
cdr3_aa: CASTPETGGNQPQHF

j_call: TRBJ1-5
v_call: TRBV27
cdr3_aa: CASSLTINQPQHF

j_call: TRBJ2-2
v_call: TRBV6-6
cdr3_aa: CASRPDRDTGELFF

j_call: TRBJ1-5
v_call: TRBV6-1
cdr3_aa: CASSEQGAFEEPQHF

j_call: TRBJ1-3
v_call: TRBV6-5
cdr3_aa: CASRLFRTGNTIYF

j_call: TRBJ2-3
v_call: TRBV7-2
cdr3_aa: CASSSTSDDTQYF

j_call: TRBJ1-4
v_call: TRBV2
cdr3_aa: CASTLTGVVEKLFF

j_call: TRBJ2-7
v_call: TRBV5-4
cdr3_aa: CASSLGGSSYEQYF

j_call: TRBJ2-3
v_call: TRBV6-1
cdr3_aa: CASSEYRYPDTQYF

j_call: TRBJ2-7
v_call: TRBV9
cdr3_aa: CASSPKTSRYEQYF

j_call: TRBJ2-1
v_call: TRBV5-1
cdr3_aa: CASSLISGGAYEQFF

j_call: TRBJ1-2
v_call: TRBV18
cdr3_aa: CASSPAATSSNYGYTF

j_call: TRBJ2-7
v_call: TRBV6-5
cdr3_aa: CASTGGYEQYF

j_call: TRBJ1-1
v_call: TRBV6-5
cdr3_aa: CASRHQGAGTEAFF

j_call: TRBJ2-2
v_call: TRBV5-1
cdr3_aa: CASSLAGGQNTGELFF

j_call: TRBJ1-6
v_call: TRBV7-2
cdr3_aa: CASRNDRTSSYNSPLHF

j_call: TRBJ1-6
v_call: TRBV4-2
cdr3_aa: CASSPETGRAYNSPLHF

j_call: TRBJ1-1
v_call: TRBV30
cdr3_aa: CAWSVGANTEAFF

j_call: TRBJ1-5
v_call: TRBV28
cdr3_aa: CASSFLGQGGDQPQHF

j_call: TRBJ1-4
v_call: TRBV20-1
cdr3_aa: CSARDRGLFF

j_call: TRBJ2-3
v_call: TRBV18
cdr3_aa: CASSPDPWGTQYF

j_call: TRBJ2-7
v_call: TRBV5-1
cdr3_aa: CASSLEWGGVTYEQYF

j_call: TRBJ1-2
v_call: TRBV10-1
cdr3_aa: CASSENRNYGYTF

j_call: TRBJ2-2
v_call: TRBV11-2
cdr3_aa: CAIPRTRLAGELFF

j_call: TRBJ2-6
v_call: TRBV5-5
cdr3_aa: CASIWGIAVSGANVLTF

j_call: TRBJ2-1
v_call: TRBV5-1
cdr3_aa: CASSLAMNEQFF